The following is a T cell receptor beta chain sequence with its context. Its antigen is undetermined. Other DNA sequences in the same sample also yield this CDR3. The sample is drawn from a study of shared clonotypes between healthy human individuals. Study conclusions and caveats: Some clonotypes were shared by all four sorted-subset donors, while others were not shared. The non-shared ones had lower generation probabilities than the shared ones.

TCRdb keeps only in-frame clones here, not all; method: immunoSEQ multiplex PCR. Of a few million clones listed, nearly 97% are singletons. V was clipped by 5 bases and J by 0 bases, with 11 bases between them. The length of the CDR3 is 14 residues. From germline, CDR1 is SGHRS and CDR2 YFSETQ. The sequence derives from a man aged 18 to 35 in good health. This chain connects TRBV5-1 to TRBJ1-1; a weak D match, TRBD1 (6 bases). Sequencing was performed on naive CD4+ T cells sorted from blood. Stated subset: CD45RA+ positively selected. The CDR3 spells CASRLTGLNTEAFF. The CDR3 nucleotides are TGCGCCAGCAGGCTAACAGGGTTGAACACTGAAGCTTTCTTT.